Shown below are 19 T cell receptor beta chains from a single sample sequenced in a study of blood T cell repertoires in COVID-19. Sequencing used immunoSEQ multiplex PCR; TCRdb keeps in-frame clones, though not all of them. The sample includes 250,000 to 300,000 clones, around 93% of them seen just once. Input material: PBMCs or T cells enriched from blood (not recorded which). These receptors all stem from a human donor in a cohort exposed to, infected with or recovered from COVID-19 (not recorded which). The donor label of this sample is uncertain.

The chain couples TRBV3-1 (or the pseudogene TRBV3-2) to TRBJ2-7; 7 bases are shared with TRBD1. CDR1 is LGHDT and CDR2 is YNNKEL in the germline V gene (reference sequence). J gave up 0 bases and V 0 bases, and 14 bases lay outside the gene matches. The CDR3 contains 19 residues. CDR3 coding DNA: TGTGCCAGCAGCCAAGATCTCGGGTTATCGGGACAGCACTCCTACGAGCAGTACTTC. Translated, it gives CASSQDLGLSGQHSYEQYF.

This clone has a single count. The rearrangement uses TRBV10-1 and TRBJ1-4, with D uncertain. V was trimmed by 3 bases and J by 8 bases, leaving 10 bases between them. The CDR3 runs to 13 residues. Germline V gene lookup returns CDR1 WNHNN and CDR2 SYGVQD (reference sequence). CDR3 nucleotide sequence: TGCGCCAGCAGTGACATCCTCGGGGAAAAACTGTTTTTT. This sequence encodes CASSDILGEKLFF.

This chain links TRBV20-1 with TRBJ2-7, with D possibly being TRBD1 (6 bases). Germline values: CDR1 DFQATT, CDR2 SNEGSKA (reference sequence). This CDR3 region has 11 residues. The V end was cut by 5 bases, the J end by 6 bases, with 11 bases between. CDR3 region: CSAARTVEQYF. The CDR3 DNA follows: TGCAGTGCTGCGAGGACAGTCGAGCAGTACTTC.

The rearrangement links TRBV28 to TRBJ2-7, with TRBD1 as a possible D gene (6 bases). V lost 2 bases and J lost 4, with 6 bases in between. The CDR3 totals 12 residues. Germline CDR1 reads MDHEN; CDR2 reads SYDVKM. CDR3 in amino acids: CASSLTGYEQYF. As DNA, the CDR3 is TGTGCCAGCAGTTTAACAGGGTACGAGCAGTACTTC. Together with reference TRBV28 and TRBJ2-7, the CDR3 gives the full variable domain: DVKVTQSSRYLVKRTGEKVFLECVQDMDHENMFWYRQDPGLGLRLIYFSYDVKMKEKGDIPEGYSVSREKKERFSLILESASTNQTSMYLCASSLTGYEQYFGPGTRLTVT.

This sequence joins TRBV28 and TRBJ1-6, with 9 bases lining up with TRBD1. The V gene's germline CDR1 is MDHEN and CDR2 SYDVKM. CDR3 length: 15 amino acids. V dropped 5 bases and J dropped 7; count of bases not matched to a gene: 6. CDR3 sequence (DNA): TGTGCCAGCAGTCCCTGGGACAGGGAAAATTCACCCCTCCACTTT. Translation gives CASSPWDRENSPLHF. Full variable domain (outside the CDR3, taken from reference TRBV28 and TRBJ1-6): DVKVTQSSRYLVKRTGEKVFLECVQDMDHENMFWYRQDPGLGLRLIYFSYDVKMKEKGDIPEGYSVSREKKERFSLILESASTNQTSMYLCASSPWDRENSPLHFGNGTRLTVT.

The rearrangement joins TRBV5-4 to TRBJ1-1; no clear D. This CDR3 region has 14 residues. Germline V CDR1 and CDR2: SGHNT, YYREEE (reference sequence). Trimming shortened V by 0 bases and J by 6 bases, and 12 bases separated the two germline ends. The CDR3 spells CASSLGHANAEAFF. The CDR3 DNA reads as TGTGCCAGCAGCTTGGGACACGCCAACGCTGAAGCTTTCTTT. Supplemented by reference TRBV5-4 and TRBJ1-1, the full variable domain reads ETGVTQSPTHLIKTRGQQVTLRCSSQSGHNTVSWYQQALGQGPQFIFQYYREEENGRGNFPPRFSGLQFPNYSSELNVNALELDDSALYLCASSLGHANAEAFFGQGTRLTVV.

This chain links TRBV19 with TRBJ1-2, with D unresolved. Deletions cut 7 bases from V and 7 bases from J, with 16 bases between. Germline values: CDR1 LNHDA, CDR2 SQIVND (reference sequence). The CDR3 consists of 13 residues. The CDR3 reads CASNRGGVIGYTF. The CDR3 nucleotides are TGTGCCAGTAACAGAGGCGGGGTCATTGGCTACACCTTC.

This rearrangement joins TRBV4-3 to TRBJ2-2; TRBD2 matches at 10 bases. V trimming: 1 base; J trimming: 1 base; junction bases outside the gene matches: 3. This CDR3 contains 17 residues. Germline values: CDR1 LGHNA, CDR2 YSLEER. The CDR3 nucleotides read TGCGCCAGCAGCCAAGGTCGGACTAGCGGGAACACCGGGGAGCTGTTTTTT. This gives the protein CASSQGRTSGNTGELFF.

The rearrangement uses TRBV28 and TRBJ2-3; 7 bases are shared with TRBD1. The length of the CDR3 is 13 residues. J lost 4 bases, V lost 3 bases, and 1 base had no gene match. Germline-derived CDR1 and CDR2 are MDHEN and SYDVKM. CDR3 residues: CASSFTGADTQYF. The CDR3 nucleotides are TGTGCCAGCAGTTTCACAGGGGCAGATACGCAGTATTTT.

V and J are TRBV5-5 and TRBJ2-7; D is undetermined. CDR1 and CDR2 (germline): SGHKS, YYEKEE (reference sequence). V was pared by 0 bases and J by 2 bases, with 12 bases between. The CDR3 extends over 15 amino acids. The CDR3 loop reads CASSLVRPQTYEQYF. DNA for the CDR3: TGTGCCAGCAGCTTGGTTCGCCCCCAGACCTACGAGCAGTACTTC.

J is TRBJ1-1 and V is TRBV3-1 (or the pseudogene TRBV3-2); weak D call: TRBD1 (5 bases). The CDR3 is 13 residues long. Germline V lookup: CDR1 LGHDT, CDR2 YNNKEL (reference sequence). The V gene lost 0 bases and the J gene lost 11 bases, with 13 bases spanning the gap. CDR3 sequence reads: CASSQDQGGDAFF. The DNA for the CDR3 is TGTGCCAGCAGCCAAGATCAGGGAGGGGACGCTTTCTTT.

The chain has TRBV19 and TRBJ1-6; 8 bases align to TRBD1. CDR3 length: 13 residues. V was clipped by 9 bases and J by 10 bases; unmatched bases: 8. Germline V CDR1 and CDR2: LNHDA, SQIVND (reference sequence). CDR3 in DNA: TGTGCCAGCCAAGGACAGGGCGGCTCACCCCTCCACTTT. Its translation is CASQGQGGSPLHF.

V and J are TRBV5-1 and TRBJ2-5; 11 bases map to TRBD1. This CDR3 region has 16 residues. The germline gives CDR1 SGHRS, CDR2 YFSETQ. V lost 2 bases, J lost 5 bases, and 8 bases stayed unmatched. CDR3 DNA sequence: TGCGCCAGCAGCTTAGCGGACAGGGGGCGATTGGAGACCCAGTACTTC. Encoded protein: CASSLADRGRLETQYF.

V usage is TRBV2 and J usage is TRBJ1-5; the D is unclear. V dropped 11 bases and J dropped 7 bases, with 18 bases sitting between them. The CDR3 sequence is 13 residues long. Germline CDR1 SNHLY, CDR2 FYNNEI. The CDR3 nucleotides are TGTGCCCATAAGCAGGATGCTGGGCAGCCCCAGCATTTT. This translates into CAHKQDAGQPQHF. The entire variable domain, with the rest obtained from reference TRBV2 and TRBJ1-5, is as follows: EPEVTQTPSHQVTQMGQEVILRCVPISNHLYFYWYRQILGQKVEFLVSFYNNEISEKSEIFDDQFSVERPDGSNFTLKIRSTKLEDSAMYFCAHKQDAGQPQHFGDGTRLSIL.

This sequence joins TRBV29-1 and TRBJ1-5; D is perhaps TRBD1 (6 bases). Trimming stripped 4 bases from V and 6 bases from J, with 13 bases between. The germline CDR1 and CDR2 sequences are SQVTM and ANQGSEA. This CDR3 has 13 amino acids. This chain's CDR3 is CSVGGQGGQPQHF. CDR3 coding DNA: TGCAGCGTTGGGGGGCAGGGTGGTCAGCCCCAGCATTTT.

This chain joins TRBV11-2 and TRBJ1-1; TRBD1 might be the D (6 bases). Germline V CDR1 and CDR2: SGHAT, FQNNGV. CDR3 length: 14 amino acids. The V and J ends lost 5 bases and 6 bases respectively, with 16 bases between them. The CDR3 spells CASSPMTGGPEAFF. The CDR3 DNA is TGTGCCAGCAGCCCCATGACCGGGGGGCCTGAAGCTTTCTTT.

The chain couples TRBV4-3 to TRBJ1-2, with D perhaps TRBD1 (5 bases). The V and J ends lost 0 bases and 8 bases respectively, with 10 bases between them. The CDR3 has 13 amino acids. Germline CDR1 LGHNA, CDR2 YSLEER. The chain's CDR3 is CASSQDPGQGYTF. In DNA, the CDR3 is TGCGCCAGCAGCCAAGACCCAGGGCAAGGCTACACCTTC.

The rearrangement links TRBV5-5 to TRBJ2-7; D is unclear. The CDR3 is 12 residues long. The V end lost 0 bases, the J end lost 7 bases, and 8 bases lay between the germline ends. Germline CDR1 reads SGHKS; CDR2 reads YYEKEE (reference sequence). The CDR3 reads CASSLDSPEQYF. The CDR3 region has the DNA TGTGCCAGCAGCTTGGATTCCCCAGAGCAGTACTTC. Full variable domain (remainder filled in from reference TRBV5-5 and TRBJ2-7): DAGVTQSPTHLIKTRGQQVTLRCSPISGHKSVSWYQQVLGQGPQFIFQYYEKEERGRGNFPDRFSARQFPNYSSELNVNALLLGDSALYLCASSLDSPEQYFGPGTRLTVT.

The rearrangement uses TRBV12-5 and TRBJ1-5; TRBD1 might be the D (6 bases). CDR1 and CDR2 (germline): LGHNT, FRNRAP. The CDR3 has 16 amino acids. V was pared by 0 bases and J by 7 bases, with 16 bases between. CDR3 bases: TGTGCTAGTGGTTTGGTACTATTACAGGGACCCCAGCCCCAGCATTTT. It translates to CASGLVLLQGPQPQHF.